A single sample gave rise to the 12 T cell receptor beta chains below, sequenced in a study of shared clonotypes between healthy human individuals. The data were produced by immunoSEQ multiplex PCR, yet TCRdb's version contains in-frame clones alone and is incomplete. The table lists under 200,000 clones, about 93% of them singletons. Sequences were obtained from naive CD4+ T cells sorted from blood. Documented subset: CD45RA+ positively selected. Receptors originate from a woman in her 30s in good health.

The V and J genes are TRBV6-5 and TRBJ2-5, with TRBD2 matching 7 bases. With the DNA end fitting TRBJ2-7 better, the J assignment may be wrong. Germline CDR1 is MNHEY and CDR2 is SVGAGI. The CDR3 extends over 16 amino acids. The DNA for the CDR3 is TGTGCCAGCAGTTGGACCGGAGCTAGCGGATCCTACGAGCAGTACTTC. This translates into CASSWTGASGSYEQYF.

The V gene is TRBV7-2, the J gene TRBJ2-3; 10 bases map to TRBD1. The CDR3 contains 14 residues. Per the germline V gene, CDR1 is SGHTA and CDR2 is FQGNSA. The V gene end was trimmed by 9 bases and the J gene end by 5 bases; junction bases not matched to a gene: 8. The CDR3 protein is CARNPGTGVDTQYF. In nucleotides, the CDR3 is TGTGCCAGAAACCCCGGGACAGGGGTAGATACGCAGTATTTT.

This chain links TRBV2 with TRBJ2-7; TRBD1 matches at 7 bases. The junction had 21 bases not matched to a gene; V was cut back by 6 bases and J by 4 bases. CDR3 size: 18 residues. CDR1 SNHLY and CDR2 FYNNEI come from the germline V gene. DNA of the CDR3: TGTGCCAGCAGAGGTAACCGGGACAGACAAAACAACCCTTACGAGCAGTACTTC. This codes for CASRGNRDRQNNPYEQYF.

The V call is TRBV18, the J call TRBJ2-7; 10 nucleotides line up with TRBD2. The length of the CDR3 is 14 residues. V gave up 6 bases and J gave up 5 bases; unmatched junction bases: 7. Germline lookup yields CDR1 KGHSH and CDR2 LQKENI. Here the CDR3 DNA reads TGTGCCAGCTCTGAGCCTAGCGGGAGCAACGAGCAGTACTTC. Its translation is CASSEPSGSNEQYF. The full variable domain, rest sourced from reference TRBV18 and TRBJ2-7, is NAGVMQNPRHLVRRRGQEARLRCSPMKGHSHVYWYRQLPEEGLKFMVYLQKENIIDESGMPKERFSAEFPKEGPSILRIQQVVRGDSAAYFCASSEPSGSNEQYFGPGTRLTVT.

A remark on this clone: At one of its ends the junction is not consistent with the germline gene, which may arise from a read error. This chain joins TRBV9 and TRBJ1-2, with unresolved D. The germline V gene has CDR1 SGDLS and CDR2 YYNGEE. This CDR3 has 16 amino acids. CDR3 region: CASSPKDGVLDYGYIF. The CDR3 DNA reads TGTGCCAGCAGCCCAAAAGACGGGGTCCTCGACTATGGCTACATCTTC.

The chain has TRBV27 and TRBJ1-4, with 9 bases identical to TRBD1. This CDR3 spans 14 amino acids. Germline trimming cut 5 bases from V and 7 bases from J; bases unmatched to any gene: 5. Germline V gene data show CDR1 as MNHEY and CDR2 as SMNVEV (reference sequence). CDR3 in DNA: TGTGCCAGCAGTAGACCGGGACAGGGTGAAAAACTGTTTTTT. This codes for CASSRPGQGEKLFF.

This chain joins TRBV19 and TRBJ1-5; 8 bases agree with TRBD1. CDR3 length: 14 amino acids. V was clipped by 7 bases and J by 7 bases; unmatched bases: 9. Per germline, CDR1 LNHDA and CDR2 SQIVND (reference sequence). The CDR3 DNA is TGTGCCAGTACCTCGACAGGGGCCGACCAGCCCCAGCATTTT. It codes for CASTSTGADQPQHF.

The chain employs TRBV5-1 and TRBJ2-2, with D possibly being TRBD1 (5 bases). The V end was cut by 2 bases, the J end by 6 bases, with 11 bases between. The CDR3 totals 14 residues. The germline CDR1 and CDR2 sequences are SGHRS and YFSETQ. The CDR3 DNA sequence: TGCGCCAGCAGCTTCAACAGGTATCCCGGGGAGCTGTTTTTT. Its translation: CASSFNRYPGELFF.

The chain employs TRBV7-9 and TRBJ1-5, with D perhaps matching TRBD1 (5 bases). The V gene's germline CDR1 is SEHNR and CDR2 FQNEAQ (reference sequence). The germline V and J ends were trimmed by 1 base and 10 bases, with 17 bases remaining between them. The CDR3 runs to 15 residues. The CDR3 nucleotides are TGTGCCAGCAGCTTAGGGTGGGGGGTAAGGAATCCCCAGCATTTT. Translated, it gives CASSLGWGVRNPQHF.

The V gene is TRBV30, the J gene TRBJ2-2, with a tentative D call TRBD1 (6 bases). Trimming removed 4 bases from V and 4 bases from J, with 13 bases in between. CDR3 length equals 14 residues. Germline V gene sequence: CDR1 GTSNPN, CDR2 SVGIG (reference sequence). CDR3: CAWKGVPITGELFF. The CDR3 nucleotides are TGTGCCTGGAAGGGGGTGCCGATCACCGGGGAGCTGTTTTTT.

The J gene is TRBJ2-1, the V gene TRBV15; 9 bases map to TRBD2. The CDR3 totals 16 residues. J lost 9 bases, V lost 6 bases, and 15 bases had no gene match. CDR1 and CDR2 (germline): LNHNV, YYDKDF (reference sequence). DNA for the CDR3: TGTGCCACCAGTCGCTGGGTAGCGGGAGCCGGTGGTGAGCAGTTCTTC. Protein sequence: CATSRWVAGAGGEQFF.

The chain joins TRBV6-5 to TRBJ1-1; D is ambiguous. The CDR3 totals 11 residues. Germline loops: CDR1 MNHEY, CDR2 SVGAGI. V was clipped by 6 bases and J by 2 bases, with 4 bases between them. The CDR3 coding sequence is TGTGCCAGCAGCATCAACACTGAAGCTTTCTTT. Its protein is CASSINTEAFF.